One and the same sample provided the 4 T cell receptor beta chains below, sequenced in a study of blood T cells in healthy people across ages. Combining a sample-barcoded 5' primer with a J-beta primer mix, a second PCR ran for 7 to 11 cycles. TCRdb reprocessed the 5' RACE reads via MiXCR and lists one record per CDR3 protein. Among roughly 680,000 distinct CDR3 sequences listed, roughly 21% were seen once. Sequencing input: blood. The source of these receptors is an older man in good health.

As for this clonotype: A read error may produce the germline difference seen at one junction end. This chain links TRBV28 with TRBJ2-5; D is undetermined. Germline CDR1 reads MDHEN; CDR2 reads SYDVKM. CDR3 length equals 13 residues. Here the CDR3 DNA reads TGTGTCAGCAGTTGGTCTAGTCCAGAGACCCAGTACTTC. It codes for CVSSWSSPETQYF. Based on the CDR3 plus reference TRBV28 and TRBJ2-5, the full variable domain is DVKVTQSSRYLVKRTGEKVFLECVQDMDHENMFWYRQDPGLGLRLIYFSYDVKMKEKGDIPEGYSVSREKKERFSLILESASTNQTSMYLCVSSWSSPETQYFGPGTRLLVL.

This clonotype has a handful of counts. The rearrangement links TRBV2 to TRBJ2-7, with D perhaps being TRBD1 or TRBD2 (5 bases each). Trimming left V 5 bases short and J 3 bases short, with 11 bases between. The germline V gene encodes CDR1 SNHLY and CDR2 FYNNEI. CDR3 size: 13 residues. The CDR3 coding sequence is TGTGCCAGCAGTCCTGATGGGGGCTACGAGCAGTACTTC. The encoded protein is CASSPDGGYEQYF.

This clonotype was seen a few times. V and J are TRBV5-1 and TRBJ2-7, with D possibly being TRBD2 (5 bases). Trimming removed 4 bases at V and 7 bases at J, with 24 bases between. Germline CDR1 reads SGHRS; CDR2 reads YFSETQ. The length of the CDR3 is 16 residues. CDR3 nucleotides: TGCGCCAGCAGCCTAGATAAGACACTAGGTGCCGGGGAGCAGTACTTC. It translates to CASSLDKTLGAGEQYF. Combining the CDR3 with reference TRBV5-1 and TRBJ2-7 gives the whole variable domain KAGVTQTPRYLIKTRGQQVTLSCSPISGHRSVSWYQQTPGQGLQFLFEYFSETQRNKGNFPGRFSGRQFSNSRSEMNVSTLELGDSALYLCASSLDKTLGAGEQYFGPGTRLTVT.

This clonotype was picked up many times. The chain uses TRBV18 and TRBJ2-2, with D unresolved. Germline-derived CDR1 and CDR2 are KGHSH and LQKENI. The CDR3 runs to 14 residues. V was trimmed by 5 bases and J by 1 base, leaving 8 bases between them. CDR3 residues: CASSSTKNTGELFF. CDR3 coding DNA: TGTGCCAGCTCATCCACAAAGAACACCGGGGAGCTGTTTTTT. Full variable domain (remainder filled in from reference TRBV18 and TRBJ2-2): NAGVMQNPRHLVRRRGQEARLRCSPMKGHSHVYWYRQLPEEGLKFMVYLQKENIIDESGMPKERFSAEFPKEGPSILRIQQVVRGDSAAYFCASSSTKNTGELFFGEGSRLTVL.